Following are 32 T cell receptor beta chains from one sample sequenced in a study of vaccination effects on CD4 cells after COVID-19 (dated by TCRdb to 2021 to 2024). The ViraFEST assay stimulated PBMC with viral peptide pools and then used TCR sequencing to identify antigen-specific CD4+ T cell clonotypes by expansion. After less than eleven days of culture, CD4+ T cells were isolated with the EasySep CD4+ T cell isolation kit. PCR-confirmed SARS-CoV-2 infection had occurred in convalescent patients between March and December 2020, before the Alpha, Beta and Delta variants emerged in the United States. Receptor libraries were prepared by the immunoSEQ multiplex PCR assay. Entries here come from immuneACCESS through TCRdb and include only in-frame sequences with V and J called. Some clones fail to appear in such tables; in the studies checked, an unresolved V gene covers under half of the shortfall, and the cause of the remainder is unknown. The sample table records about 45,000 clones; roughly 70% of these occur just once. The biggest ten clones account for under 40% of the sample.

No antigen is known for these receptors. The sample consisted of CD4+ T cells from PBMCs cultured with a peptide pool, taken before COVID-19 vaccination. These receptors originate from a human donor who had a prior SARS-CoV-2 infection.

CDR3 residues: CASREAGTANEKLFF. CDR3 sequence (DNA): TGCGCCAGCCGGGAGGCCGGGACAGCGAATGAAAAACTGTTTTTT. This chain links TRBV5-1 with TRBJ1-4, with TRBD1 matching 7 bases. Germline V CDR1 and CDR2: SGHRS, YFSETQ. V lost 7 bases, J lost 5 bases, and 11 bases stayed unmatched. The CDR3 is made up of 15 amino acids.

The chain's CDR3 is CPRGWGLALSSYEQYF. The CDR3 DNA reads TGTCCAAGAGGCTGGGGGCTAGCGTTGTCGTCCTACGAGCAGTACTTC. The V and J genes are TRBV19 and TRBJ2-7; D assignment may be TRBD1 or TRBD2 (6 bases each). The CDR3 contains 16 residues. The germline V gene encodes CDR1 LNHDA and CDR2 SQIVND (reference sequence).

This clone was recorded only once. V gene TRBV18 combines with J gene TRBJ2-3, with a possible D match to TRBD2 (6 bases). CDR3 length: 17 amino acids. Germline V gives CDR1 KGHSH, CDR2 LQKENI. V lost 0 bases to trimming and J lost 1 base, with 14 bases between them. This CDR3 reads CASSPPTSFGRTDTQYF. CDR3 sequence (DNA): TGTGCCAGCTCACCACCAACTAGCTTTGGTCGCACAGATACGCAGTATTTT.

This chain joins TRBV27 and TRBJ1-3; TRBD1 matches at 10 bases. From germline, CDR1 is MNHEY and CDR2 SMNVEV (reference sequence). The CDR3 runs 17 residues. The chain's CDR3 is CDHSGTGVGSSGNTIYF. CDR3 bases: TGTGACCACTCCGGGACAGGGGTTGGAAGCTCTGGAAACACCATATATTTT.

V gene TRBV9 combines with J gene TRBJ2-5, with D possibly being TRBD1 or TRBD2 (5 bases each). Per the germline V gene, CDR1 is SGDLS and CDR2 is YYNGEE. Deletions cut 7 bases from V and 4 bases from J, with 20 bases between. This CDR3 spans 15 amino acids. The CDR3 DNA follows: TGTGCCAGCGCCGTCGCCGGGGCCGGGCGAGAGACCCAGTACTTC. Protein sequence: CASAVAGAGRETQYF. Together with reference TRBV9 and TRBJ2-5, the CDR3 gives the full variable domain: DSGVTQTPKHLITATGQRVTLRCSPRSGDLSVYWYQQSLDQGLQFLIQYYNGEERAKGNILERFSAQQFPDLHSELNLSSLELGDSALYFCASAVAGAGRETQYFGPGTRLLVL.

This chain connects TRBV2 to TRBJ2-2; 8 positions match TRBD1. There are 15 residues in the CDR3. V was clipped by 6 bases and J by 6 bases; unmatched bases: 9. Germline CDR1 SNHLY, CDR2 FYNNEI. CDR3 loop: CASRPGQGPAGELFF. The CDR3 DNA reads as TGTGCCAGCAGGCCTGGACAGGGTCCGGCCGGGGAGCTGTTTTTT.

The chain combines TRBV5-1 with TRBJ2-5, with D possibly matching TRBD1 (6 bases). The CDR3 spans 15 residues. CDR1 and CDR2 from the germline V gene are SGHRS and YFSETQ. V was pared by 7 bases and J by 4 bases, with 20 bases between. The chain's CDR3 is CASGPGTLLAETQYF. CDR3 coding DNA: TGCGCCAGCGGCCCCGGGACACTTCTCGCAGAGACCCAGTACTTC. Full variable domain (rest looked up from reference TRBV5-1 and TRBJ2-5): KAGVTQTPRYLIKTRGQQVTLSCSPISGHRSVSWYQQTPGQGLQFLFEYFSETQRNKGNFPGRFSGRQFSNSRSEMNVSTLELGDSALYLCASGPGTLLAETQYFGPGTRLLVL.

The gene calls are TRBV6-5 and TRBJ1-2; D is perhaps TRBD1 (5 bases). The germline V and J ends were trimmed by 6 bases and 5 bases, with 16 bases remaining between them. The CDR3 length is 14 residues. CDR1 and CDR2 from the germline V gene are MNHEY and SVGAGI. The CDR3: CASSLGLGSYGYTF. The DNA for the CDR3 is TGTGCCAGCAGCTTGGGGCTAGGTTCATATGGCTACACCTTC.

The table lists this clone with a few counts. This sequence joins TRBV2 and TRBJ2-3, with TRBD2 matching over 14 bases. This CDR3 contains 16 residues. Germline V gene data show CDR1 as SNHLY and CDR2 as FYNNEI. V gave up 5 bases and J gave up 6 bases; unmatched junction bases: 7. Here the CDR3 DNA reads TGTGCCAGCAGTCCGGGACTAGCGGGAGAAGGGGATACGCAGTATTTT. It translates to CASSPGLAGEGDTQYF.

This chain links TRBV25-1 with TRBJ1-2; D unresolved. CDR3 length: 13 residues. Trimming cost V 1 base and J 2 bases, with 5 bases left between them. Germline CDR1 MGHDK, CDR2 SYGVNS. CDR3 sequence reads: CASSESWNYGYTF. CDR3 nucleotides: TGTGCCAGCAGTGAATCATGGAACTATGGCTACACCTTC.

The chain couples TRBV7-2 to TRBJ2-4; TRBD2 matches at 12 bases. Germline lookup yields CDR1 SGHTA and CDR2 FQGNSA. The CDR3 is 16 residues long. V shed 5 bases, J shed 3 bases, and the junction held 5 bases outside the gene matches. In DNA, the CDR3 is TGTGCCAGCAGCGGGGGACTAGCGGGTTACAAAAACATTCAGTACTTC. Translating gives CASSGGLAGYKNIQYF. Based on the CDR3 plus reference TRBV7-2 and TRBJ2-4, the full variable domain is GAGVSQSPSNKVTEKGKDVELRCDPISGHTALYWYRQSLGQGLEFLIYFQGNSAPDKSGLPSDRFSAERTGGSVSTLTIQRTQQEDSAVYLCASSGGLAGYKNIQYFGAGTRLSVL.

The chain combines TRBV7-2 with TRBJ2-7; TRBD2 agrees at 8 bases. The junction had 11 bases not matched to a gene; V was cut back by 5 bases and J by 8 bases. This CDR3 has 14 residues. The germline CDR1 and CDR2 sequences are SGHTA and FQGNSA. CDR3 in amino acids: CASSPELSGKKQYF. CDR3 bases: TGTGCCAGCAGCCCAGAGCTTAGCGGGAAAAAGCAGTACTTC.

J is TRBJ1-6 and V is TRBV5-8, with unresolved D. This CDR3 is built from 17 residues. Looked up from germline, CDR1 is SGHTS and CDR2 is YDEGEE. The V gene lost 4 bases and the J gene lost 4 bases, with 18 bases spanning the gap. The CDR3 DNA reads as TGTGCCAGCAGCGAAAGGATCGGGTCGGGTTATAATTCACCCCTCCACTTT. Translating it yields CASSERIGSGYNSPLHF.

This chain uses TRBV2 with TRBJ1-4; 7 nucleotides match TRBD1. Looked up from germline, CDR1 is SNHLY and CDR2 is FYNNEI. The trim removed 0 bases at V and 10 bases at J, leaving 8 bases unmatched. CDR3 length: 15 residues. The CDR3 DNA reads TGTGCCAGCAGTGAAGCGCAAGGGGGCGGTGGAAAACTGTTTTTT. Translation: CASSEAQGGGGKLFF.

This clone was detected only once. This chain uses TRBV19 with TRBJ2-5, with 10 bases matching TRBD2. The ends lost 8 bases at V and 5 bases at J; junction bases unmatched: 11. CDR3 size: 15 residues. CDR1 is LNHDA, CDR2 SQIVND, per germline (reference sequence). CDR3 region: CASGELAGRFETQYF. CDR3 DNA: TGTGCCAGTGGGGAACTAGCGGGACGGTTTGAGACCCAGTACTTC.

The chain uses TRBV5-6 and TRBJ2-7, with TRBD1 matching 7 bases. Unmatched junction bases numbered 12, after V lost 1 base and J lost 2 bases. The CDR3 has 17 amino acids. CDR1 is SGHDT and CDR2 is YYEEEE in the germline V gene. CDR3 in DNA: TGTGCCAGCAGCTTGTACCCTGACAGGGCCTTTACCTACGAGCAGTACTTC. Protein sequence: CASSLYPDRAFTYEQYF.

The chain combines TRBV6-1 with TRBJ1-5; the D is unclear. The V end lost 3 bases, the J end lost 9 bases, and 12 bases lay between the germline ends. The CDR3 length is 13 residues. The germline gives CDR1 MNHNS, CDR2 SASEGT. CDR3 sequence (DNA): TGTGCCAGCAGTGAGGCCGCAGAGTGGCCCCAGCATTTT. Amino acids: CASSEAAEWPQHF.

The sample holds a few counts of this clone. The rearrangement uses TRBV4-2 and TRBJ1-1, with D hard to call. Germline V CDR1 and CDR2: LGHNA, YNFKEQ. This CDR3 has 14 amino acids. V was shortened by 2 bases and J by 1 base, with 8 bases between the two germline ends. As DNA, the CDR3 is TGTGCCAGCAGCCAACCCGGCGGGAACACTGAAGCTTTCTTT. Encoded protein: CASSQPGGNTEAFF.

The genes are TRBV24-1 and TRBJ2-1; the D gene is possibly TRBD1 (5 bases). Per the germline V gene, CDR1 is KGHDR and CDR2 is SFDVKD. V was pared by 3 bases and J by 5 bases, with 13 bases between. This CDR3 spans 15 amino acids. In DNA, the CDR3 is TGTGCCACCAGTGATATAGGTGGCAGGGACAATGAGCAGTTCTTC. It codes for CATSDIGGRDNEQFF.

This rearrangement joins TRBV3-1 (or the pseudogene TRBV3-2) to TRBJ2-2; D not certain. CDR3 length equals 12 residues. The V gene's germline CDR1 is LGHDT and CDR2 YNNKEL (reference sequence). V was clipped by 4 bases and J by 6 bases, with 6 bases between them. The CDR3 DNA follows: TGTGCCAGCAGCCCTCTTGCCGGGGAGCTGTTTTTT. Translation gives CASSPLAGELFF.

The J gene is TRBJ1-2, the V gene TRBV6-5; 7 positions agree with TRBD1. Germline V gene sequence: CDR1 MNHEY, CDR2 SVGAGI. This CDR3 is 13 amino acids long. Trimming took 2 bases from V and 6 from J; bases not matched to a gene: 3. The CDR3 bases are TGTGCCAGCAGTTACCGACAGGGCCATGGCTACACCTTC. It codes for CASSYRQGHGYTF.

This chain links TRBV28 with TRBJ2-7, with 10 bases lining up with TRBD2. In germline, CDR1 is MDHEN, CDR2 SYDVKM. The trim removed 6 bases at V and 3 bases at J, leaving 8 bases unmatched. The CDR3 consists of 15 residues. The CDR3 DNA is TGTGCCAGCAGCAATAGCCTAGCGGGAGTCTACGAGCAGTACTTC. It yields the protein CASSNSLAGVYEQYF.

V is TRBV30 and J is TRBJ1-3; 8 positions agree with TRBD1. Germline values: CDR1 GTSNPN, CDR2 SVGIG (reference sequence). The CDR3 contains 18 residues. With V trimmed by 4 bases and J by 0 bases, 14 bases remained unmatched. The DNA for the CDR3 is TGTGCCTGGACCCGGGACAGGACATTCAGACTCTCTGGAAACACCATATATTTT. Translating it yields CAWTRDRTFRLSGNTIYF.

The chain employs TRBV6-1 and TRBJ1-2, with 7 bases that match TRBD1. Germline V gene sequence: CDR1 MNHNS, CDR2 SASEGT. The CDR3 length is 15 residues. Trimming at V came to 0 bases and at J to 1 base, leaving 2 bases not matched to a gene. The CDR3 region is CASSEAQGGNYGYTF. The CDR3 DNA follows: TGTGCCAGCAGTGAAGCGCAGGGGGGTAACTATGGCTACACCTTC.

The count of this clone is one. The CDR3 DNA sequence: TGTGCCAGTAGGCGTAAGACAGGGGGCGGTAGCACTGAAGCTTTCTTT. Translating gives CASRRKTGGGSTEAFF. This sequence joins TRBV19 and TRBJ1-1, with 10 nucleotides matching TRBD1. CDR1 is LNHDA and CDR2 is SQIVND in the germline V gene (reference sequence). CDR3 length: 16 residues. Germline trimming cut 6 bases from V and 4 bases from J; bases unmatched to any gene: 11. Drawing the rest from reference TRBV19 and TRBJ1-1, the complete variable domain is DGGITQSPKYLFRKEGQNVTLSCEQNLNHDAMYWYRQDPGQGLRLIYYSQIVNDFQKGDIAEGYSVSREKKESFPLTVTSAQKNPTAFYLCASRRKTGGGSTEAFFGQGTRLTVV.

This chain links TRBV18 with TRBJ2-2, with 8 positions matching TRBD1. Germline V gene data show CDR1 as KGHSH and CDR2 as LQKENI. This CDR3 has 16 amino acids. The trim removed 6 bases at V and 6 bases at J, leaving 12 bases unmatched. CDR3 nucleotides: TGTGCCAGCTCCACGGGACAGGCTACTCTTGCCGGGGAGCTGTTTTTT. Residues: CASSTGQATLAGELFF. The entire variable domain, with the rest obtained from reference TRBV18 and TRBJ2-2, is as follows: NAGVMQNPRHLVRRRGQEARLRCSPMKGHSHVYWYRQLPEEGLKFMVYLQKENIIDESGMPKERFSAEFPKEGPSILRIQQVVRGDSAAYFCASSTGQATLAGELFFGEGSRLTVL.

The J gene is TRBJ2-2, the V gene TRBV24-1, with D hard to call. CDR1 and CDR2 (germline): KGHDR, SFDVKD. The V gene lost 5 bases and the J gene lost 6 bases, with 9 bases spanning the gap. The CDR3 covers 13 residues. CDR3 residues: CATSGPKSGELFF. The CDR3 region has the DNA TGTGCCACCAGTGGTCCCAAGTCCGGGGAGCTGTTTTTT.

The chain carries TRBV2 and TRBJ2-7; 12 nucleotides line up with TRBD2. Losses at the gene ends were 4 bases for V and 5 bases for J; bases not matched to a gene: 6. Germline values: CDR1 SNHLY, CDR2 FYNNEI. The CDR3 has 15 residues. The CDR3 reads CASSGLAGAPHEQYF. CDR3 in DNA: TGTGCCAGCAGTGGACTAGCGGGAGCCCCCCACGAGCAGTACTTC. Complete variable domain (other parts from reference TRBV2 and TRBJ2-7): EPEVTQTPSHQVTQMGQEVILRCVPISNHLYFYWYRQILGQKVEFLVSFYNNEISEKSEIFDDQFSVERPDGSNFTLKIRSTKLEDSAMYFCASSGLAGAPHEQYFGPGTRLTVT.

The chain carries TRBV30 and TRBJ2-5, with D perhaps matching TRBD2 (6 bases). There are 14 residues in the CDR3. The germline V and J ends were trimmed by 1 base and 9 bases, with 18 bases remaining between them. CDR1 and CDR2 from the germline V gene are GTSNPN and SVGIG (reference sequence). CDR3 protein: CAWSETRLEEAQYF. The CDR3 DNA is TGTGCCTGGAGTGAGACTAGGCTAGAGGAGGCCCAGTACTTC.

CDR3 region: CASSERQIREQFF. The CDR3 DNA reads as TGTGCCAGCAGTGAGCGTCAGATAAGGGAGCAGTTCTTC. The J gene is TRBJ2-1, the V gene TRBV6-1; D not resolved. V lost 3 bases, J lost 10 bases, and 13 bases lay in between. The length of the CDR3 is 13 residues. CDR1 is MNHNS and CDR2 is SASEGT in the germline V gene.

The chain has TRBV5-4 and TRBJ2-2; 14 bases are shared with TRBD2. There are 17 residues in the CDR3. Germline V gene lookup returns CDR1 SGHNT and CDR2 YYREEE (reference sequence). Trimming removed 5 bases from V and 2 bases from J; junction bases left unmatched: 5. The CDR3 loop is CASRSGTSGSNTGELFF. Here the CDR3 DNA reads TGTGCCAGCAGGTCTGGGACTAGCGGGAGCAACACCGGGGAGCTGTTTTTT. The complete variable domain, with remaining parts taken from reference TRBV5-4 and TRBJ2-2, reads ETGVTQSPTHLIKTRGQQVTLRCSSQSGHNTVSWYQQALGQGPQFIFQYYREEENGRGNFPPRFSGLQFPNYSSELNVNALELDDSALYLCASRSGTSGSNTGELFFGEGSRLTVL.

This chain uses TRBV18 with TRBJ2-5; 13 bases fit TRBD2. The V gene end was trimmed by 4 bases and the J gene end by 4 bases; junction bases not matched to a gene: 6. The CDR3 sequence is 16 residues long. Germline V gene lookup returns CDR1 KGHSH and CDR2 LQKENI. The CDR3 is CASSLGLAGVGETQYF. DNA for the CDR3: TGTGCCAGCTCACTCGGACTAGCGGGAGTGGGAGAGACCCAGTACTTC.